Listed here are 26 T cell receptor beta chains from one sample, sequenced in a study of CD8 T cells in ankylosing spondylitis. TCRdb redid the calling of the 5' RACE reads with MiXCR, one entry per CDR3 protein. The sample contains roughly 180,000 distinct CDR3 sequences, roughly 10% of which appear only once. The specimen was blood, either unsorted or a sorted T cell fraction (not recorded which). These receptors all come from a female donor with ankylosing spondylitis or in good health (not recorded which).

This clonotype has a count of ten or more. The chain has TRBV27 and TRBJ1-2, with a weak D call TRBD1 (5 bases). V dropped 4 bases and J dropped 6 bases, with 12 bases sitting between them. Looked up from germline, CDR1 is MNHEY and CDR2 is SMNVEV (reference sequence). CDR3 length equals 13 residues. The CDR3 DNA sequence: TGTGCCAGCAGTTCCGCGTGGGACCATGGCTACACCTTC. This codes for CASSSAWDHGYTF.

This clonotype was detected many times. This sequence joins TRBV7-9 and TRBJ2-1; 7 bases match TRBD2. V dropped 7 bases and J dropped 2; count of bases not matched to a gene: 5. The CDR3 has 14 amino acids. CDR1 SEHNR and CDR2 FQNEAQ come from the germline V gene (reference sequence). For the CDR3, the DNA is TGTGCCAGCACCCCAGCGGGGCCCTACAATGAGCAGTTCTTC. Residues: CASTPAGPYNEQFF.

The chain employs TRBV7-9 and TRBJ1-2, with D unclear. This CDR3 has 13 residues. Germline CDR1 and CDR2: SEHNR and FQNEAQ (reference sequence). V lost 5 bases and J 0 bases, leaving 7 bases between the germline ends. The CDR3 loop reads CASSLQANYGYTF. CDR3 nucleotide sequence: TGTGCCAGCAGCCTACAAGCTAACTATGGCTACACCTTC.

Notes on this clonotype: The junction shows a germline mismatch at one end, possibly a read error. This sequence joins TRBV5-1 and TRBJ2-1, with no clear D. Germline CDR1 is SGHRS and CDR2 is YFSETQ. The CDR3 is made up of 13 amino acids. CDR3 DNA sequence: TGCGCCAACAGCTTGGGCATTTACAATGAGCAGTTCTTC. Translating gives CANSLGIYNEQFF.

This clonotype occurred a few times. The chain is built from TRBV24-1 and TRBJ1-3; D may be TRBD1 (6 bases). The CDR3 has 17 residues. Germline values: CDR1 KGHDR, CDR2 SFDVKD. V lost 5 bases and J 0 bases, leaving 16 bases between the germline ends. CDR3 residues: CATSGPSGENSGNTIYF. The CDR3 coding sequence is TGTGCCACCAGTGGCCCCTCAGGGGAGAACTCTGGAAACACCATATATTTT.

The CDR3 bases are TGTGCCAGCAGCCAAGAAGGGACTAGCGGGAGGGGTGTAGATGAGCAGTTCTTC. Translation gives CASSQEGTSGRGVDEQFF. The rearrangement uses TRBV3-1 and TRBJ2-1, with TRBD2 identical over 16 bases. Germline assignment: CDR1 LGHDT and CDR2 YNNKEL (reference sequence). This CDR3 has 18 amino acids. With 0 bases clipped from V and 8 bases from J, the junction kept 7 bases outside the gene matches.

The chain couples TRBV7-9 to TRBJ2-2; no firm D call. V lost 5 bases and J lost 7, with 8 bases in between. This CDR3 region has 12 residues. Germline V CDR1 and CDR2: SEHNR, FQNEAQ (reference sequence). The CDR3: CASSPYSGELFF. As DNA, the CDR3 is TGTGCCAGCAGCCCCTATAGCGGGGAGCTGTTTTTT.

The chain recombines TRBV27 with TRBJ2-7; TRBD2 matches 7 bases. The CDR3 is made up of 16 amino acids. The germline V gene has CDR1 MNHEY and CDR2 SMNVEV (reference sequence). Trimming took 0 bases from V and 2 from J; bases not matched to a gene: 7. This CDR3 is CASSLSILAGAYEQYF. In DNA form, the CDR3 reads TGTGCCAGCAGTTTATCGATTCTGGCGGGAGCCTACGAGCAGTACTTC.

A word on this clonotype: A much larger clone lies a single base off, so this may be a read error. V and J are TRBV28 and TRBJ2-7; TRBD2 agrees at 7 bases. CDR3 size: 18 residues. CDR1 and CDR2 from the germline V gene are MDHEN and SYDVKM. The CDR3 DNA reads TGTGCCAGCAGTTCGGTCCGGCGGGAGCTTCCTTCTCTTTACGCGGGGTGCTTC. It encodes CASSSVRRELPSLYAGCF.

This clonotype appeared many times. This chain joins TRBV4-3 and TRBJ1-1, with D possibly TRBD1 on 5 matching bases. Trimming took off 1 base at V and 4 bases at J, with 7 bases between the two ends. Germline V gene lookup returns CDR1 LGHNA and CDR2 YSLEER. The CDR3 extends over 13 amino acids. The CDR3 is CASSQVGATEAFF. CDR3 sequence (DNA): TGCGCCAGCAGCCAAGTAGGGGCCACTGAAGCTTTCTTT.

The gene calls are TRBV28 and TRBJ2-7; TRBD1 aligns across 12 bases. The germline V gene has CDR1 MDHEN and CDR2 SYDVKM. J gave up 5 bases and V 6 bases, and 11 bases lay outside the gene matches. The CDR3 sequence is 16 residues long. The CDR3 spells CASSFSGGQGADEQYF. The CDR3 DNA reads as TGTGCCAGCAGCTTCTCAGGGGGACAGGGGGCAGACGAGCAGTACTTC.

The chain uses TRBV7-2 and TRBJ2-5, with 11 bases aligning to TRBD2. V lost 5 bases, J lost 2 bases, and 10 bases stayed unmatched. The CDR3 length is 17 residues. CDR1 is SGHTA and CDR2 is FQGNSA in the germline V gene. The chain's CDR3 is CASSPWVAGGLQETQYF. CDR3 bases: TGTGCCAGCAGCCCATGGGTAGCGGGAGGGCTTCAAGAGACCCAGTACTTC.

This CDR3 reads CAIYHSLTDTQYF. CDR3 DNA: TGTGCCATCTACCACAGTCTCACAGATACGCAGTATTTT. V usage is TRBV6-6 and J usage is TRBJ2-3, with D unclear. V was clipped by 10 bases and J by 2 bases, with 13 bases between them. The length of the CDR3 is 13 residues. The germline CDR1 and CDR2 sequences are MNHNY and SVGAGI (reference sequence).

The rearrangement links TRBV5-6 to TRBJ1-1; D call uncertain. V shed 4 bases and J shed 0 bases, with 10 bases lying between them. From germline, CDR1 is SGHDT and CDR2 YYEEEE. This CDR3 contains 14 residues. CDR3 sequence: CASSPGMMNTEAFF. The CDR3 coding sequence is TGTGCCAGCAGCCCAGGAATGATGAACACTGAAGCTTTCTTT.

This clonotype turned up a few times. This chain uses TRBV6-5 with TRBJ1-2; D not certain. Trimming took off 0 bases at V and 0 bases at J, with 8 bases between the two ends. The CDR3 has 15 residues. Germline CDR1 is MNHEY and CDR2 is SVGAGI. The CDR3 nucleotides read TGTGCCAGCAGTTACTCTAAGGGTTCTAACTATGGCTACACCTTC. Protein: CASSYSKGSNYGYTF.

This clonotype was seen only a few times. The chain has TRBV4-1 and TRBJ2-1; D remains unclear. CDR3 length equals 14 residues. The germline V gene encodes CDR1 MGHRA and CDR2 YSYEKL. V was cut by 1 base and J by 6 bases, with 10 bases left in between. The CDR3 sequence is CASSQVLSANEQFF. DNA for the CDR3: TGCGCCAGCAGCCAAGTCCTCAGCGCCAATGAGCAGTTCTTC.

This clonotype came up a few times. The J gene is TRBJ2-5, the V gene TRBV19; the D gene is possibly TRBD2 (6 bases). Trimming cost V 9 bases and J 4 bases, with 15 bases left between them. Germline-derived CDR1 and CDR2 are LNHDA and SQIVND (reference sequence). This CDR3 contains 13 residues. DNA for the CDR3: TGTGCCAGACCGCGGGGACCAAGAGAGACCCAGTACTTC. Amino acids: CARPRGPRETQYF.

The chain joins TRBV7-6 to TRBJ2-3; D may be TRBD1 (5 bases). CDR1 and CDR2 from the germline V gene are SGHVS and FNYEAQ. V was pared by 5 bases and J by 3 bases, with 12 bases between. The CDR3 spans 14 residues. CDR3 residues: CASSPAGFTDTQYF. The DNA of the CDR3 is TGTGCCAGCAGCCCCGCAGGGTTTACAGATACGCAGTATTTT. The complete variable domain, with remaining parts taken from reference TRBV7-6 and TRBJ2-3, reads GAGVSQSPRYKVTKRGQDVALRCDPISGHVSLYWYRQALGQGPEFLTYFNYEAQQDKSGLPNDRFSAERPEGSISTLTIQRTEQRDSAMYRCASSPAGFTDTQYFGPGTRLTVL.

This clonotype was counted many times. The gene calls are TRBV11-2 and TRBJ2-1, with TRBD2 matching over 7 bases. The CDR3 is 15 amino acids. Trimming took 3 bases from V and 9 from J; bases not matched to a gene: 11. Germline V CDR1 and CDR2: SGHAT, FQNNGV. CDR3 region: CASSLQVGGLGEQFF. For the CDR3, the DNA is TGTGCCAGCAGCTTGCAAGTGGGAGGGCTGGGTGAGCAGTTCTTC.

The table lists this clonotype with a few counts. V gene TRBV6-2 or TRBV6-3 combines with J gene TRBJ2-1; D gene uncertain. CDR3 length equals 12 residues. Trimming removed 6 bases from V and 7 bases from J, with 10 bases in between. The germline V gene encodes CDR1 MNHEY and CDR2 SVGEGT. In DNA form, the CDR3 reads TGTGCCAGCAGCGCTCATGGGAATGAGCAGTTCTTC. Its protein product is CASSAHGNEQFF.

The J gene is TRBJ2-1, the V gene TRBV4-1; a possible D gene is TRBD1 (5 bases). This CDR3 spans 15 amino acids. Trimming pared 0 bases from V and 8 bases from J, leaving 14 bases between. Germline-derived CDR1 and CDR2 are MGHRA and YSYEKL. Here the CDR3 reads CASSQDLAGLDEQFF. DNA for the CDR3: TGCGCCAGCAGCCAAGATCTGGCAGGGTTGGATGAGCAGTTCTTC.

The table lists this clonotype with many counts. V and J are TRBV6-5 and TRBJ1-1; D is possibly TRBD1 (6 bases). This CDR3 has 13 residues. Germline V gene lookup returns CDR1 MNHEY and CDR2 SVGAGI. V lost 0 bases, J lost 11 bases, and 13 bases lay in between. The CDR3 nucleotides are TGTGCCAGCAGTTACTCGGGGGCCTATGGTGCTTTCTTT. It codes for CASSYSGAYGAFF.

CDR3 protein: CASSQDRGAATGEQYF. The CDR3 DNA reads TGCGCCAGCAGCCAAGATAGAGGGGCCGCTACGGGGGAGCAGTACTTC. This chain joins TRBV4-3 and TRBJ2-7; either TRBD1 or TRBD2 may supply D (5 bases each). The germline V gene encodes CDR1 LGHNA and CDR2 YSLEER. This CDR3 is 16 amino acids long. Between the trimmed V and J ends, which lost 0 bases and 7 bases, there was a span of 19 bases.

In its sample, this clonotype was seen many times. The V call is TRBV12-3 or TRBV12-4, the J call TRBJ2-3; no definite D call. The length of the CDR3 is 12 residues. V dropped 3 bases and J dropped 3 bases, with 4 bases sitting between them. The CDR3 DNA sequence: TGTGCCAGCAGTTTTTCTACAGATACGCAGTATTTT. Amino acids: CASSFSTDTQYF.

Ten or more counts support this clonotype. This chain uses TRBV9 with TRBJ2-3; no reliable D call. In germline, CDR1 is SGDLS, CDR2 YYNGEE. V was shortened by 0 bases and J by 0 bases, with 8 bases between the two germline ends. CDR3 length equals 15 residues. In DNA, the CDR3 is TGTGCCAGCAGCGTAGGGGCGCGAAGCACAGATACGCAGTATTTT. It is translated as CASSVGARSTDTQYF.

This clonotype has a count of ten or more. This chain connects TRBV3-1 to TRBJ2-1; D unclear. The CDR3 consists of 12 residues. V was pared by 1 base and J by 7 bases, with 5 bases between. CDR1 and CDR2 from the germline V gene are LGHDT and YNNKEL (reference sequence). CDR3 nucleotides: TGTGCCAGCAGCCAAGGTCAGAATGAGCAGTTCTTC. It encodes CASSQGQNEQFF.